In its sample, the clone carrying this T cell receptor beta chain was seen a few times. Its antigen is not identified. CD4+ cells from four to six patients underwent sorting into CD25+CD127- cells. It was from alopecia areata patients that lesional scalp punch biopsies and peripheral blood were collected. A FACSAria was used to sort CD4+ and CD8+ T cells. These cells came from PBMCs. RNA extraction and reverse transcription yielded cDNA as sequencing template. Repertoires were generated with immunoSEQ multiplex PCR, while TCRdb's copy carries only in-frame clones and drops some. Counted here are approximately 13,000 clones, around three fifths occurring once; the ten biggest clones make up 3.5% to 4%. This record comes from a study of CD8+ T cells in alopecia areata. Overall study results and limits: Alphabeta T cells residing in normal skin are also sequenced in scalp samples.

The sample consisted of CD4+ Tregs sorted from blood. The sequence was collected from a human donor with alopecia areata.

This CDR3 reads CASKKTGENTDTQYF. The CDR3 region has the DNA TGTGCCAGCAAAAAGACAGGGGAAAACACAGATACGCAGTATTTT. The chain is built from TRBV7-2 and TRBJ2-3; 8 bases agree with TRBD1. The V segment lost 7 bases and the J segment 2 bases; nucleotides outside the gene matches: 8. This CDR3 is built from 15 residues. CDR1 and CDR2 from the germline V gene are SGHTA and FQGNSA.